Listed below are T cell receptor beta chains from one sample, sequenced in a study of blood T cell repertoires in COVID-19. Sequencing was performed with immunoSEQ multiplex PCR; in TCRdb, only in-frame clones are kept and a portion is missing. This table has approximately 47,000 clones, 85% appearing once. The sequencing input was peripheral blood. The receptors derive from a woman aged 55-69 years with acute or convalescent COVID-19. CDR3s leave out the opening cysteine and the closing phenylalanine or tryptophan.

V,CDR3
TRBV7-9,ASSSRDRGVEQY
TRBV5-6,ASSFAGRETQY
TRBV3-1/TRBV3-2,ASSQADRGMSYT
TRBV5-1,ASILQTGELF
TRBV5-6,ASSLLGQSNQPQH
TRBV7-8,ASSPAPGSYNEQF
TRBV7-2,ASSSSSGNTIY
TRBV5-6,ASSLSPDVSEGYEQY
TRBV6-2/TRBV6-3,ASSYYTGTGGGYT
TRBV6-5,ASRPGQGDFGEQF
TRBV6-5,ASTNGVDIYGYT
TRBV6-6,ASSSGQGLREKLF
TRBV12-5,ASGLYYEQY
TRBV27,ASSFSLDSLTGELF
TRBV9,ASSVDQGNYGYT
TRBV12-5,ASGFLAGGEQF
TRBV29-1,SVGRTAISYEQY
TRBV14,ASSPQARALQETQY
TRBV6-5,ASSYRLAGQVEQF
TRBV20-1,SASHPSGKKIEQF
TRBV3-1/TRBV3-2,ASSQGEQGYSQPQH
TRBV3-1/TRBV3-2,ASSQDSQVSYEQY
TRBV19,ASTPNRAGGLEQF
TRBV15,ATSRGGIGGREQF
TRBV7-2,ASSPFQALRRGLDTEAF
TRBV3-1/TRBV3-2,ASSQGQRGVTGELF
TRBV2,ASSENLVGVQY
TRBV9,ASSVAEGVPYT
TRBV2,ASSAERGPGETQY
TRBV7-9,ASSPRGRPDAEAF
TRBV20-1,SASRLAAYNEQF
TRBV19,ASSWGTRAGGLTDTQY
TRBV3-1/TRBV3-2,ASSPSPGTGGVNSPLH
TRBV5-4,ASSPRQGVGYT
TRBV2,ASSRVRDLYEQY
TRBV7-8,ASSLVTGQENEKLF
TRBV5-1,ASSLAGGGAADTQY
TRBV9,ASSVAMVETQY
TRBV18,ASSPGTRGEKLF
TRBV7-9,ASSFGQGNEQF
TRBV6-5,ASSQQDTYSYEQY
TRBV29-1,SVEDQWGSPDNYGYT
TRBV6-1,ASSEGQATGGYT
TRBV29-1,SVEGDYSGEKLF
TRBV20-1,SASSQSYEQY
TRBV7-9,ASSPGTGKETQY
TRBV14,ASSRDRGRQETQY
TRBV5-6,ASSSGTGAYEQY
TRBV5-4,ASSLVANEAF
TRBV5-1,ASSPDRAKDGYT
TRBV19,ASSVGQNYEQY
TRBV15,ATSRPSEKLF
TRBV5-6,ASSLAYIGKTEAF
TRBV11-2,ASSPLGQMSSYEQY